The source of this T cell receptor (beta chain) is a study of CD8 T cells in ankylosing spondylitis. Regarding the study as a whole: Ankylosing spondylitis blood appeared to be characterized by a TCR beta motif of about eight highly homologous variants. Within peripheral blood, clones linked to disease were CD8+ and relatively rare.

For TCR beta, libraries came from quantitative 5'-RACE with molecular barcodes. MiXCR, applied by TCRdb to the 5' RACE reads, yields one record per CDR3 protein. Altogether roughly 700,000 distinct CDR3 sequences are present, around 20% being singletons, with the ten largest covering about 20%. A remark on this clonotype: Its matching antigen is unknown.

Between the trimmed V and J ends, which lost 1 base and 3 bases, there was a span of 12 bases. The CDR3 is 15 residues long. Germline lookup yields CDR1 MNHEY and CDR2 SMNVEV (reference sequence). The specimen sequenced was blood, either unsorted or a sorted T cell fraction (not recorded which). The chain employs TRBV27 and TRBJ1-2; no reliable D call. The receptor's source is a male donor with ankylosing spondylitis. CDR3 amino acids: CASSLFWGSDYGYTF. CDR3 nucleotide sequence: TGTGCCAGCAGTTTATTTTGGGGATCCGACTATGGCTACACCTTC.